One and the same sample provided the 21 T cell receptor beta chains below, sequenced in a study of T cell responses to AZD1222 COVID-19 vaccine. TCRdb's copy holds only in-frame clones and misses some; the assay was immunoSEQ multiplex PCR. The top ten hold less than 9.5% of the sample, which has roughly 140,000 clones, roughly nine tenths seen once. The sample here was peripheral blood, taken 28 days after the second AZD1222 dose. The source is an adult who received the AZD1222 COVID-19 vaccine.

The rearrangement joins TRBV12-3 or TRBV12-4 to TRBJ1-2; D not certain. The CDR3 runs 12 residues. Deletions cut 3 bases from V and 4 bases from J, with 6 bases between. The chain's CDR3 is CASSFEIYGYTF. As DNA, the CDR3 is TGTGCCAGCAGTTTCGAAATCTATGGCTACACCTTC.

V is TRBV21-1 and J is TRBJ2-1; the table's D gene call, TRBD2, was not cross checked with the DNA. TRBV21-1 is classified as a pseudogene. The CDR3 contains 14 residues. The CDR3 here is CASRREYSYNEQFF. DNA for the CDR3: TGTGCCAGCAGAAGGGAGTACTCCTACAATGAGCAGTTCTTC.

V gene TRBV11-2 combines with J gene TRBJ1-2; unclear D gene. The germline gives CDR1 SGHAT, CDR2 FQNNGV. This CDR3 is built from 15 residues. V lost 0 bases and J lost 6, with 14 bases in between. The CDR3 is CASSLDQVTSNGYTF. The DNA of the CDR3 is TGTGCCAGCAGCTTAGATCAAGTGACATCGAATGGCTACACCTTC.

This chain joins TRBV7-8 and TRBJ2-7, with TRBD1 matching over 8 bases. Trimming at V came to 2 bases and at J to 3 bases, leaving 6 bases not matched to a gene. Germline assignment: CDR1 SGHVS and CDR2 FQNEAQ. This CDR3 has 15 amino acids. CDR3 nucleotides: TGTGCCAGCAGCTTAATGGCAGACAGGGGCTACGAGCAGTACTTC. Translated: CASSLMADRGYEQYF.

The V call is TRBV11-2, the J call TRBJ2-1; TRBD2 matches 7 bases. With V trimmed by 5 bases and J by 7 bases, 20 bases remained unmatched. This CDR3 contains 18 residues. CDR1 is SGHAT and CDR2 is FQNNGV in the germline V gene. The CDR3 DNA is TGTGCCAGCAGCCTCCGGGACTACCGGCTCTTTGCCCCAAATGAGCAGTTCTTC. This codes for CASSLRDYRLFAPNEQFF.

CDR3 residues: CASSSDMNLNTEAFF. Written as DNA, the CDR3 is TGTGCCAGCAGCTCCGACATGAATCTGAACACTGAAGCTTTCTTT. This chain links TRBV5-5 with TRBJ1-1; D gene unclear. The germline V and J ends were trimmed by 3 bases and 0 bases, with 12 bases remaining between them. The germline CDR1 and CDR2 sequences are SGHKS and YYEKEE (reference sequence). This CDR3 spans 15 amino acids.

This clone appeared a single time. The chain recombines TRBV5-1 with TRBJ2-7; maybe TRBD2 (7 bases). Trimming pared 2 bases from V and 10 bases from J, leaving 13 bases between. Germline loops: CDR1 SGHRS, CDR2 YFSETQ. The CDR3 runs 12 residues. CDR3: CASSLREGEQYF. The CDR3 coding sequence is TGCGCCAGCAGCTTAAGGGAGGGGGAACAGTACTTC.

V and J are TRBV2 and TRBJ2-2, with D unresolved. Germline-derived CDR1 and CDR2 are SNHLY and FYNNEI. The CDR3 contains 13 residues. V was pared by 6 bases and J by 6 bases, with 11 bases between. The CDR3: CASRAGTPGELFF. CDR3 in DNA: TGTGCCAGCAGGGCCGGCACCCCCGGGGAGCTGTTTTTT.

The chain is built from TRBV5-6 and TRBJ1-3; no clear D gene. The CDR3 has 14 residues. CDR1 is SGHDT, CDR2 YYEEEE, per germline. V was pared by 2 bases and J by 0 bases, with 6 bases between. The CDR3 is CASSFFNSGNTIYF. In nucleotides, the CDR3 is TGTGCCAGCAGCTTTTTTAACTCTGGAAACACCATATATTTT.

The CDR3 bases are TGTGCCAGCAGCCGGCCGGGGACCGACCTTAGCGGCTACACCTTC. It yields the protein CASSRPGTDLSGYTF. The chain combines TRBV11-2 with TRBJ1-2; D is possibly TRBD1 (5 bases). Germline V lookup: CDR1 SGHAT, CDR2 FQNNGV. CDR3 size: 15 residues. V dropped 5 bases and J dropped 8 bases, with 21 bases sitting between them.

V gene TRBV19 combines with J gene TRBJ2-7; TRBD2 aligns across 8 bases. This CDR3 is built from 14 residues. Germline V gene lookup returns CDR1 LNHDA and CDR2 SQIVND (reference sequence). The J segment lost 1 base and the V segment lost 6 bases, leaving 5 bases of the junction unmatched. CDR3 DNA: TGTGCCAGTAGATCGGGAGGGCCATCCTACGAGCAGTACTTC. Protein sequence: CASRSGGPSYEQYF.

J is TRBJ2-3 and V is TRBV5-6, with D hard to call. The V and J ends lost 1 base and 2 bases respectively, with 14 bases between them. CDR3 length: 16 residues. Germline loops: CDR1 SGHDT, CDR2 YYEEEE. CDR3 DNA: TGTGCCAGCAGCTTGAGTATAAACTCCGCCACAGATACGCAGTATTTT. Its translation is CASSLSINSATDTQYF.

This rearrangement joins TRBV24-1 to TRBJ2-1; D is unclear. CDR3 size: 12 residues. Germline-derived CDR1 and CDR2 are KGHDR and SFDVKD. With 3 bases removed from V and 9 bases from J, the gap between germline ends came to 8 bases. The CDR3 region is CATSDGLREQFF. CDR3 nucleotides: TGTGCCACCAGTGATGGGCTTCGTGAGCAGTTCTTC.

The chain couples TRBV6-1 to TRBJ1-5; 9 nucleotides match TRBD1. V dropped 1 base and J dropped 5; count of bases not matched to a gene: 9. This CDR3 has 17 residues. Germline lookup yields CDR1 MNHNS and CDR2 SASEGT. This CDR3 is CASSEGVGGQGYQPQHF. The CDR3 nucleotides read TGTGCCAGCAGTGAAGGGGTCGGGGGACAGGGCTATCAGCCCCAGCATTTT.

This clone appeared a single time. V gene TRBV5-8 combines with J gene TRBJ2-7; D unresolved. This CDR3 has 12 amino acids. Trimming took 6 bases from V and 7 from J, leaving 14 bases between them. Germline CDR1 reads SGHTS; CDR2 reads YDEGEE. CDR3 sequence: CASTRPGREQYV. CDR3 nucleotide sequence: TGTGCCAGCACCCGCCCCGGACGAGAGCAGTACGTC.

This rearrangement joins TRBV6-5 to TRBJ1-1, with a weak D call TRBD1 (5 bases). The CDR3 consists of 13 residues. Germline CDR1 is MNHEY and CDR2 is SVGAGI. The ends were cut back, 2 bases at V and 1 base at J, with 5 bases in the middle. CDR3 coding DNA: TGTGCCAGCAGTTACAGGGGGAACACTGAAGCTTTCTTT. Residues: CASSYRGNTEAFF.

The chain uses TRBV12-5 and TRBJ2-1; TRBD1 matches at 7 bases. Germline V gives CDR1 LGHNT, CDR2 FRNRAP. The CDR3 runs to 11 residues. V was pared by 6 bases and J by 11 bases, with 4 bases of the junction left unmatched. This CDR3 reads CASGTTGKQFF. CDR3 bases: TGTGCTAGTGGAACGACAGGGAAGCAGTTCTTC. The entire variable domain, with the rest obtained from reference TRBV12-5 and TRBJ2-1, is as follows: DARVTQTPRHKVTEMGQEVTMRCQPILGHNTVFWYRQTMMQGLELLAYFRNRAPLDDSGMPKDRFSAEMPDATLATLKIQPSEPRDSAVYFCASGTTGKQFFGPGTRLTVL.

V is TRBV5-6 and J is TRBJ1-2, with D unclear. CDR1 and CDR2 (germline): SGHDT, YYEEEE. The V gene lost 1 base and the J gene lost 1 base, with 14 bases spanning the gap. The CDR3 has 16 residues. For the CDR3, the DNA is TGTGCCAGCAGCTTGAGGACCGGCCCCCTTAACTATGGCTACACCTTC. It is translated as CASSLRTGPLNYGYTF. Full variable domain (outside the CDR3, taken from reference TRBV5-6 and TRBJ1-2): DAGVTQSPTHLIKTRGQQVTLRCSPKSGHDTVSWYQQALGQGPQFIFQYYEEEERQRGNFPDRFSGHQFPNYSSELNVNALLLGDSALYLCASSLRTGPLNYGYTFGSGTRLTVV.

The chain links TRBV5-1 to TRBJ1-2; D is possibly TRBD1 (5 bases). CDR1 is SGHRS, CDR2 YFSETQ, per germline. The CDR3 is 15 residues long. The ends were cut back, 3 bases at V and 6 bases at J, with 18 bases in the middle. The CDR3 sequence: CASSSTGTISHGYTF. For the CDR3, the DNA is TGCGCCAGCAGCTCAACCGGGACCATAAGCCATGGCTACACCTTC.

The rearrangement links TRBV11-2 to TRBJ1-6; D gene ambiguous. Germline lookup yields CDR1 SGHAT and CDR2 FQNNGV. This CDR3 region has 14 residues. V dropped 5 bases and J dropped 7 bases, with 12 bases sitting between them. CDR3 nucleotides: TGTGCCAGCAGCCCTAGAGCCGGGAATTCACCCCTCCACTTT. Translated, it gives CASSPRAGNSPLHF. The full variable domain, rest sourced from reference TRBV11-2 and TRBJ1-6, is EAGVAQSPRYKIIEKRQSVAFWCNPISGHATLYWYQQILGQGPKLLIQFQNNGVVDDSQLPKDRFSAERLKGVDSTLKIQPAKLEDSAVYLCASSPRAGNSPLHFGNGTRLTVT.

This sequence joins TRBV18 and TRBJ1-2; maybe TRBD1 (6 bases). The CDR3 covers 14 residues. Trimming shortened V by 1 base and J by 2 bases, and 8 bases separated the two germline ends. Germline V gene sequence: CDR1 KGHSH, CDR2 LQKENI. The CDR3 nucleotides read TGTGCCAGCTCACCACAAGGGGGGAACTATGGCTACACCTTC. Encoded protein: CASSPQGGNYGYTF. The whole variable domain, remainder taken from reference TRBV18 and TRBJ1-2, is NAGVMQNPRHLVRRRGQEARLRCSPMKGHSHVYWYRQLPEEGLKFMVYLQKENIIDESGMPKERFSAEFPKEGPSILRIQQVVRGDSAAYFCASSPQGGNYGYTFGSGTRLTVV.